The 18 T cell receptor beta chains listed next were all sequenced from one sample in a study of cytomegalovirus exposure and HLA in healthy donors. The repertoire was sequenced with immunoSEQ multiplex PCR; TCRdb's copy has only in-frame clones and lacks some. The sample includes approximately 120,000 clones, roughly 90% of them seen just once. The sample comprised PBMCs. These receptors were obtained from a woman aged 18-30 years in good health and CMV-seronegative.

The genes are TRBV6-1 and TRBJ2-1; 7 bases fit TRBD2. The germline gives CDR1 MNHNS, CDR2 SASEGT. The CDR3 contains 13 residues. The trim removed 4 bases at V and 8 bases at J, leaving 5 bases unmatched. The CDR3 nucleotides are TGTGCCAGCAGTGTCGACCGGGAGGATGAGCAGTTCTTC. It is translated as CASSVDREDEQFF.

V is TRBV5-8 and J is TRBJ1-1; no firm D call. Trimming cost V 0 bases and J 7 bases, with 13 bases left between them. From germline, CDR1 is SGHTS and CDR2 YDEGEE. CDR3 size: 14 residues. The CDR3 sequence: CASSLDWVAGEAFF. In DNA form, the CDR3 reads TGTGCCAGCAGCTTGGATTGGGTGGCAGGTGAAGCTTTCTTT.

V and J are TRBV9 and TRBJ2-5; the match to TRBD2 covers 8 bases. The CDR3 consists of 15 residues. Germline CDR1 reads SGDLS; CDR2 reads YYNGEE. J gave up 2 bases and V 2 bases, and 5 bases lay outside the gene matches. The CDR3 sequence: CASSVRGAPQETQYF. Written as DNA, the CDR3 is TGTGCCAGCAGCGTGCGGGGGGCCCCGCAAGAGACCCAGTACTTC.

This chain connects TRBV5-4 to TRBJ2-3; 7 nucleotides agree with TRBD2. V lost 1 base, J lost 1 base, and 9 bases stayed unmatched. This CDR3 comprises 17 residues. Germline V gives CDR1 SGHNT, CDR2 YYREEE (reference sequence). CDR3 sequence: CASSLRLHRGGTDTQYF. Written as DNA, the CDR3 is TGTGCCAGCAGCTTGCGCTTACATCGGGGGGGCACAGATACGCAGTATTTT.

This chain uses TRBV5-1 with TRBJ1-1; D unclear. V lost 1 base, J lost 12 bases, and 13 bases lay in between. The CDR3 runs 12 residues. Germline assignment: CDR1 SGHRS and CDR2 YFSETQ. The CDR3 reads CASSLPGEITFF. CDR3 DNA: TGCGCCAGCAGCTTGCCCGGGGAAATAACTTTCTTT. Looking up the rest from reference TRBV5-1 and TRBJ1-1 gives the full variable domain: KAGVTQTPRYLIKTRGQQVTLSCSPISGHRSVSWYQQTPGQGLQFLFEYFSETQRNKGNFPGRFSGRQFSNSRSEMNVSTLELGDSALYLCASSLPGEITFFGQGTRLTVV.

The rearrangement links TRBV29-1 to TRBJ1-1; 7 bases agree with TRBD1. V dropped 5 bases and J dropped 0; count of bases not matched to a gene: 3. This CDR3 region has 13 residues. Germline-derived CDR1 and CDR2 are SQVTM and ANQGSEA. The DNA of the CDR3 is TGCAGCGTTTCCAGGGGGATGAACACTGAAGCTTTCTTT. Its protein product is CSVSRGMNTEAFF.

The chain is built from TRBV19 and TRBJ1-2; 7 bases fit TRBD1. The J segment lost 4 bases and the V segment lost 6 bases, leaving 11 bases of the junction unmatched. This CDR3 is built from 15 residues. Germline CDR1 and CDR2: LNHDA and SQIVND (reference sequence). CDR3 nucleotides: TGTGCCAGTAGCGAACCGGGACAGCCGATCTATGGCTACACCTTC. It encodes CASSEPGQPIYGYTF.

The chain links TRBV7-3 to TRBJ2-1, with 9 bases aligning to TRBD2. In germline, CDR1 is SGHTA, CDR2 FQGTGA. V was clipped by 3 bases and J by 10 bases; unmatched bases: 4. The CDR3 is made up of 13 amino acids. The CDR3 DNA is TGTGCCAGCAGCTTGTCTAGCGGGGCCGAGCAGTTCTTC. This gives the protein CASSLSSGAEQFF.

This clone appeared once. V and J are TRBV19 and TRBJ1-5; the D is unclear. The CDR3 covers 14 residues. Trimming removed 3 bases at V and 1 base at J, with 7 bases between. CDR1 is LNHDA, CDR2 SQIVND, per germline (reference sequence). Here the CDR3 DNA reads TGTGCCAGTAGTATCGCGGCAAGCAATCAGCCCCAGCATTTT. Protein sequence: CASSIAASNQPQHF.

This sequence joins TRBV28 and TRBJ2-5; TRBD2 matches 9 bases. The CDR3 has 15 residues. V was pared by 3 bases and J by 4 bases, with 6 bases of the junction left unmatched. From germline, CDR1 is MDHEN and CDR2 SYDVKM. The CDR3 reads CASSFRGRALETQYF. The CDR3, as DNA: TGTGCCAGCAGTTTCCGCGGGAGGGCCCTAGAGACCCAGTACTTC. The variable domain in full, with the rest retrieved from reference TRBV28 and TRBJ2-5, is DVKVTQSSRYLVKRTGEKVFLECVQDMDHENMFWYRQDPGLGLRLIYFSYDVKMKEKGDIPEGYSVSREKKERFSLILESASTNQTSMYLCASSFRGRALETQYFGPGTRLLVL.

The gene calls are TRBV25-1 and TRBJ1-1, with a tentative D call TRBD1 (5 bases). Trimming stripped 9 bases from V and 1 base from J, with 12 bases between. The CDR3 is 13 amino acids. From germline, CDR1 is MGHDK and CDR2 SYGVNS. The CDR3 loop reads CARAGGKNTEAFF. The CDR3, as DNA: TGTGCCAGGGCGGGGGGTAAGAACACTGAAGCTTTCTTT.

The CDR3 sequence is CASSLRLGSNEQFF. The CDR3 DNA sequence: TGTGCCAGCAGCTTGAGGCTCGGAAGCAATGAGCAGTTCTTC. V gene TRBV13 combines with J gene TRBJ2-1; D remains unclear. The V end was cut by 3 bases, the J end by 6 bases, with 12 bases between. CDR1 is PRHDT and CDR2 is FYEKMQ in the germline V gene (reference sequence). This CDR3 is built from 14 residues. Filled out from reference TRBV13 and TRBJ2-1, the complete variable domain reads AAGVIQSPRHLIKEKRETATLKCYPIPRHDTVYWYQQGPGQDPQFLISFYEKMQSDKGSIPDRFSAQQFSDYHSELNMSSLELGDSALYFCASSLRLGSNEQFFGPGTRLTVL.

This chain uses TRBV9 with TRBJ2-2; D might be TRBD2 (5 bases). Germline V gene lookup returns CDR1 SGDLS and CDR2 YYNGEE. The V end lost 0 bases, the J end lost 6 bases, and 9 bases lay between the germline ends. The CDR3 runs 14 residues. The CDR3 is CASSVGASSGELFF. The CDR3 DNA reads as TGTGCCAGCAGCGTAGGGGCTAGCTCCGGGGAGCTGTTTTTT.

This chain uses TRBV7-2 with TRBJ2-3; D is ambiguous. CDR3 length equals 12 residues. Germline CDR1 is SGHTA and CDR2 is FQGNSA. V lost 4 bases and J lost 4, with 6 bases in between. The DNA for the CDR3 is TGTGCCAGCAGCTCCGGAGCAGATACGCAGTATTTT. Translating gives CASSSGADTQYF.

The chain is built from TRBV6-5 and TRBJ1-3; a weak D match, TRBD1 (5 bases). This CDR3 has 15 residues. CDR1 is MNHEY and CDR2 is SVGAGI in the germline V gene. V lost 6 bases and J 0 bases, leaving 12 bases between the germline ends. The CDR3 sequence: CASRHGQASGNTIYF. In DNA form, the CDR3 reads TGTGCCAGCAGACACGGACAAGCCTCTGGAAACACCATATATTTT.

This chain joins TRBV7-3 and TRBJ2-2, with a weak D call TRBD2 (5 bases). This CDR3 comprises 13 residues. Trimming removed 5 bases from V and 5 bases from J, with 9 bases in between. Germline-derived CDR1 and CDR2 are SGHTA and FQGTGA. Here the CDR3 DNA reads TGTGCCAGCAGCGGTCTAGCAACCGGGGAGCTGTTTTTT. It specifies CASSGLATGELFF.

The chain recombines TRBV28 with TRBJ1-1, with TRBD1 matching over 8 bases. V was pared by 7 bases and J by 5 bases, with 6 bases of the junction left unmatched. The CDR3 consists of 13 residues. Looked up from germline, CDR1 is MDHEN and CDR2 is SYDVKM. The CDR3 nucleotides read TGTGCCAGCAAAACAGGGGGTGAGACTGAAGCTTTCTTT. Its translation: CASKTGGETEAFF.

The chain has TRBV7-9 and TRBJ1-1, with a tentative D call TRBD1 (5 bases). V was trimmed by 5 bases and J by 0 bases, leaving 10 bases between them. CDR3 size: 14 residues. CDR1 is SEHNR, CDR2 FQNEAQ, per germline (reference sequence). The CDR3: CASSLGTMNTEAFF. CDR3 in DNA: TGTGCCAGCAGCCTAGGGACTATGAACACTGAAGCTTTCTTT.